What follows describes a single T cell receptor beta chain. Only in-frame clones appear in the TCRdb table, and some are missing; sequencing was by immunoSEQ multiplex PCR. The sample lists about 250,000 clones, 82% occurring once. The sample comes from a study of blood T cell repertoires in COVID-19. Study overall: Nucleic acid was either cDNA or gDNA, and it came from T cells, B-cell-depleted T cells, or PBMCs.

CDR1 is SGHRS and CDR2 is YFSETQ in the germline V gene. V shed 4 bases and J 0 bases; nucleotides not matched to a gene: 4. This CDR3 is 15 amino acids long. The source is a woman aged 65 to 85 with acute or convalescent COVID-19. The genes are TRBV5-1 and TRBJ1-3; 7 bases agree with TRBD1. The sample consisted of peripheral blood. The CDR3 DNA sequence: TGCGCCAGCAGCCTAGGGACAGTCTCTGGAAACACCATATATTTT. Residues: CASSLGTVSGNTIYF.